These 27 T cell receptor beta chains share one sample of origin, sequenced in a study of T cells after posttransplantation cyclophosphamide. Data came from immunoSEQ multiplex PCR; TCRdb stores just in-frame clones and leaves some out. Altogether about 40,000 clones were found in the sample, and no singletons occur. Sequenced material: PBMCs. These receptors were taken from a woman aged 45 to 65 in good health and a related stem cell transplant donor.

CDR3 DNA sequence: TGTGCCAGCAGCCAGAGTTTTGGGGCCTATGGCTACACCTTC. Translated, it gives CASSQSFGAYGYTF. The chain couples TRBV27 to TRBJ1-2; D perhaps matches TRBD1 (5 bases). The germline V gene encodes CDR1 MNHEY and CDR2 SMNVEV (reference sequence). This CDR3 contains 14 residues. Trimming left V 6 bases short and J 4 bases short, with 15 bases between.

This clone occurred many times. The rearrangement uses TRBV2 and TRBJ1-5, with 7 bases matching TRBD1. Germline CDR1 and CDR2: SNHLY and FYNNEI. The CDR3 spans 16 residues. Trimming at V came to 5 bases and at J to 1 base, leaving 8 bases not matched to a gene. CDR3 protein: CASSSNLQGSNQPQHF. CDR3 nucleotide sequence: TGTGCCAGCAGTTCCAACCTACAGGGGAGCAATCAGCCCCAGCATTTT.

This clone was seen many times. The chain couples TRBV18 to TRBJ2-3; perhaps TRBD2 as D (6 bases). The CDR3 totals 17 residues. V was trimmed by 6 bases and J by 0 bases, leaving 19 bases between them. Germline CDR1 is KGHSH and CDR2 is LQKENI. The CDR3 reads CASSINAGRTSTDTQYF. CDR3 coding DNA: TGTGCCAGCTCTATTAACGCCGGGAGAACAAGCACAGATACGCAGTATTTT.

This clone showed up many times. The rearrangement links TRBV20-1 to TRBJ1-2, with D unresolved. This CDR3 contains 11 residues. V was cut by 6 bases and J by 5 bases, with 10 bases left in between. Germline V gene lookup returns CDR1 DFQATT and CDR2 SNEGSKA (reference sequence). CDR3 residues: CSAGEIYGYTF. Written as DNA, the CDR3 is TGCAGTGCCGGGGAGATTTATGGCTACACCTTC.

This clone was picked up many times. The chain is built from TRBV10-2 and TRBJ1-1; weak D call: TRBD1 (6 bases). There are 13 residues in the CDR3. Germline CDR1 WSHSY, CDR2 SAAADI. Between the trimmed V and J ends, which lost 3 bases and 4 bases, there was a span of 9 bases. This CDR3 is CASSEQGSTEAFF. The CDR3 DNA reads TGCGCCAGCAGTGAACAGGGAAGCACTGAAGCTTTCTTT.

This clone was seen many times. V is TRBV5-1 and J is TRBJ2-7; D is possibly TRBD1 (5 bases). Deletions cut 3 bases from V and 7 bases from J, with 17 bases between. The CDR3 sequence is 14 residues long. Germline assignment: CDR1 SGHRS and CDR2 YFSETQ. CDR3 sequence: CASSSQGGVSEQYF. CDR3 in DNA: TGCGCCAGCAGCTCCCAGGGTGGGGTCTCGGAGCAGTACTTC.

This clone was seen at least ten times. The chain joins TRBV21-1 to TRBJ1-4. TRBV21-1 is assigned pseudogene status. The CDR3 is 16 amino acids. The chain's CDR3 is CASSKLAEEGKEKLFF. CDR3 bases: TGTGCCAGCAGCAAATTGGCGGAGGAGGGGAAGGAAAAACTGTTTTTT.

In its sample, this clone was seen many times. This sequence joins TRBV4-1 and TRBJ1-1, with 7 bases fitting TRBD1. Germline-derived CDR1 and CDR2 are MGHRA and YSYEKL. V shed 4 bases, J shed 0 bases, and the junction held 8 bases outside the gene matches. The CDR3 has 16 residues. CDR3: CASSPTLTGMNTEAFF. The CDR3 DNA reads as TGCGCCAGCAGCCCGACACTGACAGGGATGAACACTGAAGCTTTCTTT.

This clone was counted ten times or more. This rearrangement joins TRBV2 to TRBJ2-2; the D gene is possibly TRBD2 (6 bases). The V and J ends lost 6 bases and 7 bases respectively, with 24 bases between them. CDR1 is SNHLY, CDR2 FYNNEI, per germline. The CDR3 is made up of 17 amino acids. CDR3 residues: CASRATSMFLPIGELFF. Written as DNA, the CDR3 is TGTGCCAGCAGGGCGACTAGTATGTTCCTTCCTATCGGGGAGCTGTTTTTT. The complete variable domain, with remaining parts taken from reference TRBV2 and TRBJ2-2, reads EPEVTQTPSHQVTQMGQEVILRCVPISNHLYFYWYRQILGQKVEFLVSFYNNEISEKSEIFDDQFSVERPDGSNFTLKIRSTKLEDSAMYFCASRATSMFLPIGELFFGEGSRLTVL.

This clone was seen many times. This rearrangement joins TRBV7-9 to TRBJ2-5, with 8 bases aligning to TRBD1. The V segment lost 6 bases and the J segment 5 bases; nucleotides outside the gene matches: 5. This CDR3 contains 13 residues. The germline CDR1 and CDR2 sequences are SEHNR and FQNEAQ (reference sequence). For the CDR3, the DNA is TGTGCCAGCAGTCAGGGGGCAATGGAGACCCAGTACTTC. It translates to CASSQGAMETQYF.

This clone was found many times. The chain carries TRBV4-2 and TRBJ2-3, with TRBD2 as a possible D gene (5 bases). CDR3 length equals 14 residues. Trimming removed 3 bases at V and 4 bases at J, with 11 bases between. Looked up from germline, CDR1 is LGHNA and CDR2 is YNFKEQ. The CDR3 here is CASSQRLLSDTQYF. As DNA, the CDR3 is TGTGCCAGCAGCCAGAGACTATTATCAGATACGCAGTATTTT.

This clone has a handful of counts. J is TRBJ1-1 and V is TRBV6-6, with TRBD1 as a possible D gene (6 bases). Germline V lookup: CDR1 MNHNY, CDR2 SVGAGI (reference sequence). V lost 5 bases and J lost 5, with 12 bases in between. CDR3 length equals 13 residues. The CDR3 loop reads CASSQQGSTEAFF. In nucleotides, the CDR3 is TGTGCCAGCAGTCAACAGGGAAGTACTGAAGCTTTCTTT.

At least ten counts were recorded for this clone. This CDR3 reads CASRGTSGGSRYSEQYF. DNA for the CDR3: TGCGCCAGCAGAGGGACTAGCGGGGGGAGTAGGTATAGCGAGCAGTACTTC. The genes are TRBV10-2 and TRBJ2-7; 15 bases match TRBD2. Germline V gene sequence: CDR1 WSHSY, CDR2 SAAADI. Trimming at V came to 6 bases and at J to 6 bases, leaving 12 bases not matched to a gene. CDR3 length: 17 amino acids.

The J gene is TRBJ1-5, the V gene TRBV6-5; D unclear. V was shortened by 6 bases and J by 4 bases, with 10 bases between the two germline ends. CDR1 and CDR2 from the germline V gene are MNHEY and SVGAGI. This CDR3 has 13 residues. CDR3 coding DNA: TGTGCCAGCAGCAGTCGGGATAATCAGCCCCAGCATTTT. Amino acid sequence: CASSSRDNQPQHF.

This clone was detected only a few times. The chain carries TRBV25-1 and TRBJ2-1, with 12 bases lining up with TRBD2. Germline trimming cut 10 bases from V and 5 bases from J; bases unmatched to any gene: 3. The CDR3 is 13 amino acids. Germline assignment: CDR1 MGHDK and CDR2 SYGVNS. CDR3 sequence reads: CATLAGGHNEQFF. The DNA of the CDR3 is TGTGCCACCCTAGCGGGGGGGCACAATGAGCAGTTCTTC.

In its sample, this clone was seen many times. The chain employs TRBV5-1 and TRBJ2-1, with 8 bases fitting TRBD2. V dropped 3 bases and J dropped 0; count of bases not matched to a gene: 2. Germline CDR1 is SGHRS and CDR2 is YFSETQ. The CDR3 sequence is 15 residues long. DNA of the CDR3: TGCGCCAGCAGCTCTGCGGGGGGCTCCTACAATGAGCAGTTCTTC. Its protein is CASSSAGGSYNEQFF.

This clone appeared many times. The gene calls are TRBV5-5 and TRBJ1-2, with 7 bases identical to TRBD1. Losses at the gene ends were 0 bases for V and 2 bases for J; bases not matched to a gene: 7. This CDR3 is 16 amino acids long. Germline V gene lookup returns CDR1 SGHKS and CDR2 YYEKEE (reference sequence). In DNA form, the CDR3 reads TGTGCCAGCAGCTTGGGAGGGGCACAGGGGAACTATGGCTACACCTTC. Its translation is CASSLGGAQGNYGYTF.

This clone occurred many times. This chain links TRBV19 with TRBJ1-2, with a tentative D call TRBD1 (6 bases). Trimming removed 5 bases from V and 5 bases from J, with 18 bases in between. Germline V gene sequence: CDR1 LNHDA, CDR2 SQIVND (reference sequence). The CDR3 extends over 15 amino acids. For the CDR3, the DNA is TGTGCCAGTAGTCTACAGGGAGGCGGGAGGTATGGCTACACCTTC. Encoded protein: CASSLQGGGRYGYTF.

This chain links TRBV6-1 with TRBJ1-5, with D hard to call. This CDR3 has 13 amino acids. Trimming shortened V by 6 bases and J by 5 bases, and 11 bases separated the two germline ends. CDR1 is MNHNS, CDR2 SASEGT, per germline. DNA for the CDR3: TGTGCCAGCAGCCCCCGAGAACATCAGCCCCAGCATTTT. Translation gives CASSPREHQPQHF.

This clone has ten or more counts. The chain carries TRBV5-5 and TRBJ1-3; D remains unclear. The CDR3 totals 15 residues. CDR1 is SGHKS, CDR2 YYEKEE, per germline (reference sequence). Trimming left V 0 bases short and J 1 base short, with 8 bases between. The chain's CDR3 is CASSLVQYSGNTIYF. In DNA, the CDR3 is TGTGCCAGCAGCTTGGTTCAGTATTCTGGAAACACCATATATTTT.

This clone was found many times. The chain joins TRBV11-2 to TRBJ2-7; 10 bases map to TRBD2. There are 14 residues in the CDR3. Trimming at V came to 4 bases and at J to 5 bases, leaving 5 bases not matched to a gene. Per germline, CDR1 SGHAT and CDR2 FQNNGV. The CDR3 here is CASSSGLAKNEQYF. The CDR3 bases are TGTGCCAGCAGCTCGGGACTAGCGAAGAACGAGCAGTACTTC.

In this sample, this clone turned up many times. The V and J genes are TRBV30 and TRBJ2-2; 9 bases line up with TRBD2. V lost 2 bases to trimming and J lost 4 bases; unmatched junction nucleotides: 14. Germline CDR1 reads GTSNPN; CDR2 reads SVGIG (reference sequence). CDR3 length: 18 residues. The chain's CDR3 is CAWSPSLAGTRPTGELFF. The DNA for the CDR3 is TGTGCCTGGAGTCCCTCCCTAGCGGGGACCCGCCCCACCGGGGAGCTGTTTTTT. The entire variable domain, with the rest obtained from reference TRBV30 and TRBJ2-2, is as follows: SQTIHQWPATLVQPVGSPLSLECTVEGTSNPNLYWYRQAAGRGLQLLFYSVGIGQISSEVPQNLSASRPQDRQFILSSKKLLLSDSGFYLCAWSPSLAGTRPTGELFFGEGSRLTVL.

This clone was counted many times. V usage is TRBV28 and J usage is TRBJ1-4; a possible D gene is TRBD1 (6 bases). The V gene lost 5 bases and the J gene lost 8 bases, with 18 bases spanning the gap. This CDR3 spans 15 amino acids. Looked up from germline, CDR1 is MDHEN and CDR2 is SYDVKM. This chain's CDR3 is CASSPHRDPREKLFF. The CDR3 DNA reads as TGTGCCAGCAGTCCCCACAGGGACCCCCGGGAAAAACTGTTTTTT.

This clone was recorded many times. The chain employs TRBV28 and TRBJ2-7, with 9 bases that match TRBD1. Germline V CDR1 and CDR2: MDHEN, SYDVKM. The CDR3 contains 14 residues. V shed 4 bases, J shed 3 bases, and the junction held 4 bases outside the gene matches. The CDR3 protein is CASSYGDRVYEQYF. In DNA, the CDR3 is TGTGCCAGCAGTTATGGGGACAGGGTCTACGAGCAGTACTTC. Together with reference TRBV28 and TRBJ2-7, the CDR3 gives the full variable domain: DVKVTQSSRYLVKRTGEKVFLECVQDMDHENMFWYRQDPGLGLRLIYFSYDVKMKEKGDIPEGYSVSREKKERFSLILESASTNQTSMYLCASSYGDRVYEQYFGPGTRLTVT.

This clone occurred many times. The chain is built from TRBV29-1 and TRBJ2-7; maybe TRBD1 (6 bases). CDR1 and CDR2 from the germline V gene are SQVTM and ANQGSEA. The CDR3 covers 17 residues. Trimming stripped 1 base from V and 3 bases from J, with 22 bases between. CDR3 sequence reads: CSVEVALIQTGGYEQYF. The CDR3, as DNA: TGCAGCGTTGAAGTCGCTCTTATACAGACAGGCGGCTACGAGCAGTACTTC.

Ten or more counts support this clone. This sequence joins TRBV20-1 and TRBJ1-2; 7 bases are shared with TRBD1. CDR3 size: 11 residues. V gave up 4 bases and J gave up 7 bases; unmatched junction bases: 3. Germline V CDR1 and CDR2: DFQATT, SNEGSKA (reference sequence). The CDR3 coding sequence is TGCAGTGCTACACAGGGGTTTGGCTACACCTTC. It specifies CSATQGFGYTF.

At least ten counts were recorded for this clone. The chain employs TRBV7-9 and TRBJ2-1, with 12 bases lining up with TRBD2. Germline values: CDR1 SEHNR, CDR2 FQNEAQ (reference sequence). CDR3 size: 15 residues. V lost 5 bases to trimming and J lost 7 bases; unmatched junction nucleotides: 6. CDR3 in DNA: TGTGCCAGCAGCGAGACTAGCGGGGGTGGGAATGAGCAGTTCTTC. This encodes CASSETSGGGNEQFF.